The TCR beta chain under discussion was sequenced for a study of CD8 T cells in ankylosing spondylitis. Study-wide results and caveats: Ankylosing spondylitis blood appeared to carry a characteristic TCR beta motif of several highly homologous variants.

TCRdb re-analysed the 5' RACE reads in MiXCR, keeping a single row per CDR3 protein. The sample records 200,000 to 250,000 distinct CDR3 sequences, about 18% being singletons. Of note for this clonotype: Its antigen is as yet unknown.

CDR1 is SGHDT and CDR2 is YYEEEE in the germline V gene. There are 16 residues in the CDR3. V dropped 2 bases and J dropped 6 bases, with 20 bases sitting between them. The TCR comes from a male donor with ankylosing spondylitis. V usage is TRBV5-6 and J usage is TRBJ1-2; no firm D call. The sample comprised blood, either unsorted or a sorted T cell fraction (not recorded which). CDR3 protein: CASSFTMGSPYDGYTF. CDR3 DNA: TGTGCCAGCAGCTTTACTATGGGGTCCCCCTATGATGGCTACACCTTC.